This T cell receptor (beta chain) was captured in a study of blood T cell repertoires in COVID-19 (dated by TCRdb to between 2020 and 2021). In the study overall: The collaborator samples originated in the United States, Italy and Spain and spanned the acute and convalescent phases of COVID-19. Where HLA class I and class II types were available, the types were taken from metadata supplied by the sample provider, not from assay-based typing. The material from the prospective study consisted of cDNA or gDNA derived from T cells, B-cell-depleted T cells, or PBMCs. The repertoires were released in a freely available public database intended as a resource for research on the immune response to SARS-CoV-2. Subjects who had been exposed to COVID-19, were actively infected with it, or had recovered from it provided the deeply sampled blood TCRbeta repertoires that made up the dataset. Samples were obtained from the ongoing ImmuneRACE study (first 160 participants) and from 1,254 subjects provided by 6 global collaborators. The sample metadata nearly always contained a de-identified subject ID, COVID-19 status, age in years and sex. What the research found in general, with its limitations: The amount of clinical and demographic metadata varied by source and participant and was provided uncurated.

TCRbeta CDR3 regions were amplified from genomic DNA using the immunoSEQ Assay, a bias-controlled multiplex PCR. In the authors' own workflow: The number of nucleated cells in each sample was estimated by amplification of reference gene primers within the assay. Sequence reads were collapsed and filtered to measure the absolute abundance of every unique TCRbeta CDR3 rearrangement. For each sample, productive Simpson clonality was calculated by taking the square root of Simpson's diversity index across productive rearrangements. Imported from immuneACCESS, the table was reduced by TCRdb to in-frame sequences with V and J called. These copies leave out some clones; in studies compared against another copy, an unresolved V gene accounts for under half, and the cause of the remainder is not known. V and J calls and clone size are those listed in that table; D and trimming were worked out from the DNA. This sample is represented by about 390,000 clones; 80% to 90% of them were singletons. The ten largest clones represent about 9.4% of the sample.

In the prospective study, participants were about 18 to 95 years old, resided in about 25 geographic areas of the United States, and were enrolled through a virtual design. In the prospective study, participants were assigned to cohorts based on the clinical history participants reported in a screening survey and a study questionnaire. For ImmuneRACE Cohort 3, a participant was defined as recovered based on two consecutive negative NP/OP PCR tests, clearance by a healthcare professional, or resolution of symptoms. Each participant in the prospective study had whole blood, serum and a nasopharyngeal or oropharyngeal swab collected by mobile phlebotomists. Participants in the prospective study had the option to provide additional blood draws and questionnaires over an approximately two-month period. Before DNA extraction, prospective study blood samples were shipped either frozen or at room temperature.

With respect to this clone: There is no known antigen for this receptor. No base quality values were provided; no much bigger clone lies one nucleotide off.

The sequencing input was PBMCs or T cells enriched from blood (not recorded which). The source of this sequence is a woman aged 45-60 years who had recovered from COVID-19.

The CDR3 protein: CASSTPQRRYNEQFF. The DNA is TGTGCCAGCAGCACTCCGCAGCGGAGATACAATGAGCAGTTCTTC. The chain employs TRBV11-2 and TRBJ2-1; TRBD2 is a weak D gene call, 5 bases matching. The V end loses 5 bases and the J end loses 4 bases, and a stretch of 15 bases separates them. Via the germline V gene, CDR1 is SGHAT and CDR2 FQNNGV. The CDR3 contains 15 residues, cysteine and phenylalanine counted. Only the CDR3 part of the read is kept: 45 bases, read in frame from the first base.